Sequencing of this TCR beta chain was carried out in a study of Ad26.COV2.S vaccination and SARS-CoV-2 variants. The wider study: The donor participated in the COV1001 trial, in its Ad26.COV2.S arm. Study results and limitations: Non-spike TCR breadth showed similarity between vaccine and placebo recipients. In vaccinated individuals, spike-specific CD8+ and CD4+ T cell responses reportedly displayed substantial breadth.

The count of this clone is one. Its antigen is as yet unknown. As for treatment: over 15 received Ad26.COV2.S at low or high dose, single or two shots; about 5 received placebo; per-sample allocation not given. It was on day 63 after the first vaccine or placebo injection that samples were taken. The administered vaccine (an Ad26 vector) expressed Wuhan-strain SARS-CoV-2 spike. Germline lookup yields CDR1 LNHDA and CDR2 SQIVND (reference sequence). The CDR3 spans 16 residues. Between the trimmed V and J ends, which lost 3 bases and 4 bases, there was a span of 16 bases. Libraries were prepared by immunoSEQ multiplex PCR; TCRdb keeps only in-frame clonotypes and omits some of them. The profile shows some 240,000 clones, about 83% of them singletons.

This sequence was found in a person between 18 and 59 years old who received the Ad26.COV2.S COVID-19 vaccine or a placebo. This chain joins TRBV19 and TRBJ1-5; D remains ambiguous. Sequencing used peripheral blood, obtained in a trial of Ad26.COV2.S vaccine versus placebo. The CDR3 nucleotides are TGTGCCAGTAGTATTACAGCGGGGAAGGTGAATCAGCCCCAGCATTTT. It encodes CASSITAGKVNQPQHF.